The 4 T cell receptor beta chains reported below all come from one sample, sequenced in a study of response to subunit inactivated influenza vaccine. One entry per CDR3 protein results from TCRdb running MiXCR on the RT-PCR reads. The sample contains almost 600,000 distinct CDR3 sequences, about 14% of which appear only once. Specimen: PBMCs from blood, collected about 11 days after vaccination. The receptors shown here come from a middle-aged man who received an inactivated influenza vaccine.

This chain links TRBV27 with TRBJ2-5; 15 positions match TRBD2. The CDR3 loop spans 18 amino acids. The trim removed 4 bases at V and 1 base at J, leaving 7 bases unmatched. Per germline, CDR1 MNHEY and CDR2 SMNVEV (reference sequence). The CDR3 reads CASSYGLAGGRRQETQYF. As DNA, the CDR3 is TGTGCCAGCAGTTACGGACTAGCGGGAGGGCGGCGCCAAGAGACCCAGTACTTC.

The V and J genes are TRBV5-1 and TRBJ2-7; no clear D. V lost 4 bases and J 5 bases, leaving 16 bases between the germline ends. The CDR3 loop spans 14 amino acids. The germline gives CDR1 SGHRS, CDR2 YFSETQ. The CDR3 protein is CASSDQPGSNEQYF. As DNA, the CDR3 is TGCGCCAGCAGCGACCAACCCGGTTCCAACGAGCAGTACTTC.

The sample holds a few counts of this clonotype. The junction departs from the called germline gene at one end, perhaps through a read error. The CDR3 DNA sequence: TGTAGTCTGGGGCTCGAGACCGGACGACCGCTGCGGCCCCAGCATTTT. Translated, it gives CSLGLETGRPLRPQHF. This chain links TRBV20-1 with TRBJ1-5; D perhaps matches TRBD1 (5 bases). Germline CDR1 DFQATT, CDR2 SNEGSKA (reference sequence). The CDR3 runs 16 residues.

This clonotype was observed a few times. The chain joins TRBV5-1 to TRBJ2-3, with 9 nucleotides matching TRBD1. Germline V gives CDR1 SGHRS, CDR2 YFSETQ. This CDR3 comprises 17 residues. The junction had 7 bases not matched to a gene; V was cut back by 0 bases and J by 2 bases. The CDR3 nucleotides read TGCGCCAGCAGCTTGGCCCGGACAGGGGCGACCACAGATACGCAGTATTTT. It encodes CASSLARTGATTDTQYF.